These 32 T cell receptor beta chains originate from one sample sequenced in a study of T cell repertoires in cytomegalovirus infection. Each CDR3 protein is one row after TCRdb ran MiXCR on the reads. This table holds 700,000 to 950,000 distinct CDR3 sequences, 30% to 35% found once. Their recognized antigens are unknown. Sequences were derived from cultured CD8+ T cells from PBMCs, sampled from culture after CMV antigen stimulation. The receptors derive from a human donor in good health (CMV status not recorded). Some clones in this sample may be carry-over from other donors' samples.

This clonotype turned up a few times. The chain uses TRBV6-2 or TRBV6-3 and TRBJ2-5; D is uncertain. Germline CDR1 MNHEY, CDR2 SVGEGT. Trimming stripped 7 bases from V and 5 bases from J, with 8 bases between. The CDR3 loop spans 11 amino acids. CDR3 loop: CASTLRETQYF. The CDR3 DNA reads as TGTGCCAGCACCCTGAGGGAGACCCAGTACTTC.

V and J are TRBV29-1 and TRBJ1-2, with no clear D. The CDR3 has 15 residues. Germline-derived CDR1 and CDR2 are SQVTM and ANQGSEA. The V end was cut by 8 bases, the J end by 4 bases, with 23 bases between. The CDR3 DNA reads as TGCAGCCGCAGACGCGGGTCAGGTCACCTCTATGGCTACACCTTC. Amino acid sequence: CSRRRGSGHLYGYTF.

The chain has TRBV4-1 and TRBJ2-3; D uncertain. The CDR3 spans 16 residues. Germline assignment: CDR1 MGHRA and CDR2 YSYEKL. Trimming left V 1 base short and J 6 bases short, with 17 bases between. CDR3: CASSQVGDLTFDTQYF. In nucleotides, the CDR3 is TGCGCCAGCAGCCAAGTTGGAGACCTAACTTTTGATACGCAGTATTTT.

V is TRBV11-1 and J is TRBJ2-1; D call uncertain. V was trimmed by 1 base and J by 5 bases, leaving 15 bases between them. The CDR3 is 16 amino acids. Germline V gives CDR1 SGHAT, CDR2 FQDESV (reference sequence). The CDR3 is CASSLEGSPVNNEQFF. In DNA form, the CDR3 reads TGTGCCAGCAGCTTAGAGGGCAGCCCGGTGAACAATGAGCAGTTCTTC. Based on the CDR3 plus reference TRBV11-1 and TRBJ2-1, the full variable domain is EAEVAQSPRYKITEKSQAVAFWCDPISGHATLYWYRQILGQGPELLVQFQDESVVDDSQLPKDRFSAERLKGVDSTLKIQPAELGDSAMYLCASSLEGSPVNNEQFFGPGTRLTVL.

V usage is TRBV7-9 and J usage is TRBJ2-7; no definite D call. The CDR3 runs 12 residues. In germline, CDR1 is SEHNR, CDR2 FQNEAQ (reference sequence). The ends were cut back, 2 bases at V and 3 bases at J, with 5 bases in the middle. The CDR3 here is CASSLNIYEQYF. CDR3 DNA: TGTGCCAGCAGCTTAAATATCTACGAGCAGTACTTC.

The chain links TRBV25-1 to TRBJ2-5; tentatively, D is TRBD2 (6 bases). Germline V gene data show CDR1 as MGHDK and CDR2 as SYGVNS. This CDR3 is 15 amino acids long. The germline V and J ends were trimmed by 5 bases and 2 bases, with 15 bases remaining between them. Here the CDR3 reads CASSWGRTSQETQYF. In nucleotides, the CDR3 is TGTGCCAGCAGTTGGGGGAGGACATCGCAAGAGACCCAGTACTTC.

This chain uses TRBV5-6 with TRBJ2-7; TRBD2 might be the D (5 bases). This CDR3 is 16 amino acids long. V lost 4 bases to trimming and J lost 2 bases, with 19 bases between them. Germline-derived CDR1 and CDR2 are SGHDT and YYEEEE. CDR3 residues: CASSPVVGLRAYEQYF. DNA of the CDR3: TGTGCCAGCAGCCCGGTGGTAGGACTCCGGGCCTACGAGCAGTACTTC.

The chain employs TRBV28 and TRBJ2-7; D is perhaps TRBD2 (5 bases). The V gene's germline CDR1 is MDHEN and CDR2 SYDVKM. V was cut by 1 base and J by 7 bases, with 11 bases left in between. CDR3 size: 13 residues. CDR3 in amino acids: CASSLSKRGEQYV. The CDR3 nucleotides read TGTGCCAGCAGTTTATCGAAACGGGGAGAGCAGTACGTC.

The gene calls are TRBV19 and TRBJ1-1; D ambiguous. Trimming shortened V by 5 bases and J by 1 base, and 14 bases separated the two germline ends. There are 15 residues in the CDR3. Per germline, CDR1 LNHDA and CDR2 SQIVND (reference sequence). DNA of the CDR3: TGTGCCAGTAGTCCCATCATCGATGCGAACACTGAAGCTTTCTTT. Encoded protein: CASSPIIDANTEAFF.

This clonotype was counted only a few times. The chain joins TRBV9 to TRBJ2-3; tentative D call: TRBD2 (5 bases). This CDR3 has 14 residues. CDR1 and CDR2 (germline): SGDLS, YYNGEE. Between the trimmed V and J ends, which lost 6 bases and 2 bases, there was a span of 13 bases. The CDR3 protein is CASNSGGSTDTQYF. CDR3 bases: TGTGCCAGCAACAGCGGCGGATCCACAGATACGCAGTATTTT.

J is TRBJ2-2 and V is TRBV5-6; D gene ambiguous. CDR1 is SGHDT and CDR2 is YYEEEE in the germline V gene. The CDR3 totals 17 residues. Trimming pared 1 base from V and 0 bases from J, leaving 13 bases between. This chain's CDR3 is CASSLQWVRPNTGELFF. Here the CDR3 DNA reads TGTGCCAGCAGCTTGCAGTGGGTCAGGCCGAACACCGGGGAGCTGTTTTTT.

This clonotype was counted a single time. The CDR3 sequence: CASSQDRVEAFF. The DNA of the CDR3 is TGTGCCAGCAGCCAGGACAGGGTTGAAGCTTTCTTT. The chain recombines TRBV11-2 with TRBJ1-1; 8 bases map to TRBD1. CDR1 and CDR2 (germline): SGHAT, FQNNGV. CDR3 length equals 12 residues. J gave up 7 bases and V 5 bases, and 3 bases lay outside the gene matches.

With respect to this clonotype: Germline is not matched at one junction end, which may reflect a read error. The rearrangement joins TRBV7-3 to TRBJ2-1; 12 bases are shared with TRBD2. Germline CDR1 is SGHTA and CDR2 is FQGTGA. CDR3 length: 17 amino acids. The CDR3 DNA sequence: TGTGCCAGCAGCTTAGCGGCTAGCGGGGGGGCCTACAATGAGCGGTTCTTC. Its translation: CASSLAASGGAYNERFF.

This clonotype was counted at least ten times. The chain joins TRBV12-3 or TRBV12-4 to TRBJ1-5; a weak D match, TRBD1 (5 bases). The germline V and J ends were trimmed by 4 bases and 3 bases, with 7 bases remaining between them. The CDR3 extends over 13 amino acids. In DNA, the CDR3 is TGTGCCAGCAGTTGGGGCGTCAATCAGCCCCAGCATTTT. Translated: CASSWGVNQPQHF.

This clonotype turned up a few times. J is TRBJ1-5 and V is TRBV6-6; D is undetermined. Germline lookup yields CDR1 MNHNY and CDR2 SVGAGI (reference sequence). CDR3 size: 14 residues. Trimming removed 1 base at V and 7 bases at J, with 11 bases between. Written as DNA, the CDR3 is TGTGCCAGCAGTTACTTGGAGGGCCCCCAGCCCCAGCATTTT. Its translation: CASSYLEGPQPQHF.

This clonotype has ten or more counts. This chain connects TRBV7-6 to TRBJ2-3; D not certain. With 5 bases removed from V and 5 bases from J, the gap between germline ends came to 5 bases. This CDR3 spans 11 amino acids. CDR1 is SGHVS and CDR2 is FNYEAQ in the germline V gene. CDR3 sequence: CASSAGDTQYF. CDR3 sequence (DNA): TGTGCCAGCAGCGCCGGAGATACGCAGTATTTT.

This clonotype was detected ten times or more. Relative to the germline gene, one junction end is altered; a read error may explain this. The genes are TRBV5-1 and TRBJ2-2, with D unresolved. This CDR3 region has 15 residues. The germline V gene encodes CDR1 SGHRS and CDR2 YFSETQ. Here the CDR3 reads CASSLDRVNTGELFF. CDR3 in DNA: TGTGCCAGCAGCTTAGACCGGGTGAACACCGGGGAGCTGTTTTTT.

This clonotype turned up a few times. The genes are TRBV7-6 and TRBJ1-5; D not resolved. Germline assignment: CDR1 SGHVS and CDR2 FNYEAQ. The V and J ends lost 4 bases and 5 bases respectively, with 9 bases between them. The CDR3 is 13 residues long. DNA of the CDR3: TGTGCCAGCAGCTCCGGGGTGGATCAGCCCCAGCATTTT. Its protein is CASSSGVDQPQHF.

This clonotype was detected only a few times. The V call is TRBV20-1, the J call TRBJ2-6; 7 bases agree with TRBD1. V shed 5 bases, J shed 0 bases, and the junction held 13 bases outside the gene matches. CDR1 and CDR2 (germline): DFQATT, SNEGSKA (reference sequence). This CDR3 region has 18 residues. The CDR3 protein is CSAPRFDRESSGANVLTF. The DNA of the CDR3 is TGCAGTGCTCCCCGGTTTGACAGGGAGAGCTCTGGGGCCAACGTCCTGACTTTC.

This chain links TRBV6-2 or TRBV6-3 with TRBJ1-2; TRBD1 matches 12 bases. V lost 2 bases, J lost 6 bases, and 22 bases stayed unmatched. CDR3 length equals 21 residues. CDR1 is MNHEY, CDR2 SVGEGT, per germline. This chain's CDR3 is CASSYPPGQGAWGLVGDGYTF. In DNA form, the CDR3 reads TGTGCCAGCAGTTACCCGCCGGGACAGGGGGCCTGGGGCCTCGTGGGAGATGGCTACACCTTC.

The CDR3 nucleotides are TGTGCCAGCAGCCTCGTCGAAGGGAGGGTAACCGGGGAGCTGTTTTTT. Translated: CASSLVEGRVTGELFF. J is TRBJ2-2 and V is TRBV5-6, with 7 bases identical to TRBD2. With V trimmed by 4 bases and J by 5 bases, 11 bases remained unmatched. From germline, CDR1 is SGHDT and CDR2 YYEEEE. The CDR3 is 16 amino acids.

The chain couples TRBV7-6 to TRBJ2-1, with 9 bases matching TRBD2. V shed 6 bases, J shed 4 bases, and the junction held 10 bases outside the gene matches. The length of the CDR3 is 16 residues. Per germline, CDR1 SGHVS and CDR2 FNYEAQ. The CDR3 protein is CASSRTGAGGYNEQFF. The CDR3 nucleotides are TGTGCCAGCAGTAGAACGGGAGCGGGGGGTTACAATGAGCAGTTCTTC.

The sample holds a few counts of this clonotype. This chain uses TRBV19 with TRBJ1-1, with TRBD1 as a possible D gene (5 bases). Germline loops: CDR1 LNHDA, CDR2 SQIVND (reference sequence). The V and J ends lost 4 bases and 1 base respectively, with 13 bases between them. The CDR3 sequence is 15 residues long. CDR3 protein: CASSKDIEGNTEAFF. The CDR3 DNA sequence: TGTGCCAGTAGTAAGGACATTGAGGGGAACACTGAAGCTTTCTTT.

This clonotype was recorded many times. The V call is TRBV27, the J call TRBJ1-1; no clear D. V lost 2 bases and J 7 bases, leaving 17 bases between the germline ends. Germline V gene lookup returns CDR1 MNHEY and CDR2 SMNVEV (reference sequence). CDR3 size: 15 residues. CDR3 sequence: CASSLVVDKVDEAFF. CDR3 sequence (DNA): TGTGCCAGCAGTTTAGTGGTAGACAAAGTGGATGAAGCTTTCTTT.

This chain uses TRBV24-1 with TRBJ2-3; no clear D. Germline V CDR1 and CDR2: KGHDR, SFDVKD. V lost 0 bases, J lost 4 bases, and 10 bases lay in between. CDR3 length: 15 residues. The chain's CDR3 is CATSDLRDGADTQYF. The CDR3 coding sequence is TGTGCCACCAGTGATTTGCGCGATGGCGCAGATACGCAGTATTTT.

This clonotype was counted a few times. The CDR3 DNA follows: TGTGCCAGCAACCTACAGGGAATCGAGTACCAAGAGACCCAGTACTTC. This gives the protein CASNLQGIEYQETQYF. The gene calls are TRBV11-2 and TRBJ2-5; TRBD1 is a possible D gene (6 bases). This CDR3 comprises 16 residues. V was cut by 7 bases and J by 0 bases, with 18 bases left in between. Germline V CDR1 and CDR2: SGHAT, FQNNGV.

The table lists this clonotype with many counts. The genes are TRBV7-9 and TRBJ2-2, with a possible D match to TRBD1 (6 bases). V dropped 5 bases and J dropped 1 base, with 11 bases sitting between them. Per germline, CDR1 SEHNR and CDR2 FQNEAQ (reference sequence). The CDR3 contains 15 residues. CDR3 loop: CASSLRDKNTGELFF. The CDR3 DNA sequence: TGTGCCAGCAGCCTCCGGGACAAGAACACCGGGGAGCTGTTTTTT.

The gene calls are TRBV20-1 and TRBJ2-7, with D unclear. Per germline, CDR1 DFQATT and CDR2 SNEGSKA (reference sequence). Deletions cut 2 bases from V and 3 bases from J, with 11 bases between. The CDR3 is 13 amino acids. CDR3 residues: CSARRRDSYEQYF. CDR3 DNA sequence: TGCAGTGCTAGACGCCGCGATAGCTACGAGCAGTACTTC.

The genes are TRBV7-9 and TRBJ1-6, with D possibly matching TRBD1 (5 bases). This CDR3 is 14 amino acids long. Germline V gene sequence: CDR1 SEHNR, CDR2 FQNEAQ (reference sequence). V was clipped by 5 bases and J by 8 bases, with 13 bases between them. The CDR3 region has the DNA TGTGCCAGCAGCCCCAGGGCAGCTTATTCACCCCTCCACTTT. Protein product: CASSPRAAYSPLHF.

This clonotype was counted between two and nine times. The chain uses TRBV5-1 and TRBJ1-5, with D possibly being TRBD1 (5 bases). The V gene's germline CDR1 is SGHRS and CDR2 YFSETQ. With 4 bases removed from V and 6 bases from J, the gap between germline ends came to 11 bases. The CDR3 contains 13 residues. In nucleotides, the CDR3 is TGCGCCAGCAGCCTACGGGGGTTTCAGCCCCAGCATTTT. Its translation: CASSLRGFQPQHF. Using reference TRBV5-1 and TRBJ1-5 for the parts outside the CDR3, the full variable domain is KAGVTQTPRYLIKTRGQQVTLSCSPISGHRSVSWYQQTPGQGLQFLFEYFSETQRNKGNFPGRFSGRQFSNSRSEMNVSTLELGDSALYLCASSLRGFQPQHFGDGTRLSIL.

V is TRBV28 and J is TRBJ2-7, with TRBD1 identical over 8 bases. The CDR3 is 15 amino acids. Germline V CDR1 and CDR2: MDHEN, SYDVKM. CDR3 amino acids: CANSSPGGLRHEQYV. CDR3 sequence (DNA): TGTGCCAACAGTTCTCCAGGGGGCTTACGGCACGAGCAGTACGTC.

The CDR3 region has the DNA TGTGCCAGCAGCTACCCGAAAAGCGGGGCTCTAAGCTCCTACAATGAGCAGTTCTTC. This sequence encodes CASSYPKSGALSSYNEQFF. The V and J genes are TRBV6-5 and TRBJ2-1; 7 positions match TRBD2. J gave up 0 bases and V 6 bases, and 17 bases lay outside the gene matches. The germline V gene encodes CDR1 MNHEY and CDR2 SVGAGI. The CDR3 extends over 19 amino acids.